This entry lists 23 T cell receptor beta chains sequenced from one sample in a study of cytomegalovirus exposure and HLA in healthy donors. The repertoire was sequenced with immunoSEQ multiplex PCR; TCRdb's copy has only in-frame clones and lacks some. Altogether some 220,000 clones are present, around nine tenths being singletons, with the ten largest covering about 0.95%. Source material: PBMCs. The receptors originated from a woman under 30 in good health and CMV-seronegative.

This clone appeared a few times. The chain combines TRBV27 with TRBJ2-2; possible D gene TRBD1, 5 bases. The germline V gene encodes CDR1 MNHEY and CDR2 SMNVEV (reference sequence). Between the trimmed V and J ends, which lost 3 bases and 7 bases, there was a span of 9 bases. The CDR3 consists of 13 residues. In nucleotides, the CDR3 is TGTGCCAGCAGTTTCCTAGGGGTCGGGGAGCTGTTTTTT. The encoded protein is CASSFLGVGELFF.

The J gene is TRBJ1-2, the V gene TRBV2; TRBD1 might be the D (5 bases). This CDR3 comprises 14 residues. V was clipped by 2 bases and J by 7 bases, with 14 bases between them. Germline-derived CDR1 and CDR2 are SNHLY and FYNNEI. CDR3 bases: TGTGCCAGCAGTGAAAGCGGGGCATATAGTGGCTACACCTTC. It translates to CASSESGAYSGYTF.

This clone was counted only a few times. This chain connects TRBV7-9 to TRBJ2-1; D may be TRBD2 (7 bases). The CDR3 covers 17 residues. Germline CDR1 is SEHNR and CDR2 is FQNEAQ (reference sequence). V lost 4 bases, J lost 8 bases, and 24 bases lay in between. CDR3 DNA: TGTGCCAGCAGCTCACCTCCACCATTTGGCGGGGGCTATGAGCAGTTCTTC. It encodes CASSSPPPFGGGYEQFF.

The J gene is TRBJ2-1, the V gene TRBV5-6, with 7 positions matching TRBD1. With V trimmed by 1 base and J by 6 bases, 1 base remained unmatched. Germline CDR1 and CDR2: SGHDT and YYEEEE. The CDR3 is 13 amino acids. CDR3 region: CASSLSGGNEQFF. Written as DNA, the CDR3 is TGTGCCAGCAGCTTGTCAGGGGGCAATGAGCAGTTCTTC.

This chain connects TRBV27 to TRBJ2-7; 9 nucleotides match TRBD2. The CDR3 loop spans 14 amino acids. Per the germline V gene, CDR1 is MNHEY and CDR2 is SMNVEV (reference sequence). After removal of 3 bases from V and 5 bases from J, the junction contained 5 bases not matched to a gene. The CDR3 region is CASSLAGGPDEQYF. CDR3 nucleotides: TGTGCCAGCAGTTTGGCGGGAGGGCCTGACGAGCAGTACTTC.

The chain combines TRBV5-1 with TRBJ2-7, with D perhaps matching TRBD1 (6 bases). The V gene's germline CDR1 is SGHRS and CDR2 YFSETQ. The CDR3 totals 17 residues. Trimming cost V 0 bases and J 2 bases, with 18 bases left between them. CDR3 sequence reads: CASSLVSQAGAPYEQYF. The CDR3 coding sequence is TGCGCCAGCAGCTTGGTATCACAGGCAGGGGCACCCTACGAGCAGTACTTC. Filled out from reference TRBV5-1 and TRBJ2-7, the complete variable domain reads KAGVTQTPRYLIKTRGQQVTLSCSPISGHRSVSWYQQTPGQGLQFLFEYFSETQRNKGNFPGRFSGRQFSNSRSEMNVSTLELGDSALYLCASSLVSQAGAPYEQYFGPGTRLTVT.

V and J are TRBV30 and TRBJ2-7; 11 nucleotides match TRBD2. CDR1 and CDR2 (germline): GTSNPN, SVGIG (reference sequence). V lost 2 bases, J lost 1 base, and 4 bases stayed unmatched. This CDR3 spans 15 amino acids. CDR3 region: CAWSLLAGASYEQYF. The CDR3 DNA reads as TGTGCCTGGAGTCTACTAGCGGGAGCGTCCTACGAGCAGTACTTC.

The rearrangement links TRBV12-5 to TRBJ2-3, with 11 bases aligning to TRBD2. CDR3 length equals 21 residues. Germline CDR1 and CDR2: LGHNT and FRNRAP. The ends lost 1 base at V and 0 bases at J; junction bases unmatched: 15. CDR3: CASGLDSGLAGGNPSTDTQYF. For the CDR3, the DNA is TGTGCTAGTGGTTTGGACTCGGGCCTAGCGGGAGGTAACCCTAGCACAGATACGCAGTATTTT.

The rearrangement uses TRBV7-9 and TRBJ2-7, with 8 bases that match TRBD2. The germline CDR1 and CDR2 sequences are SEHNR and FQNEAQ (reference sequence). Trimming removed 5 bases from V and 4 bases from J; junction bases left unmatched: 10. The CDR3 spans 15 residues. The chain's CDR3 is CASSRFRAGAYEQYF. CDR3 sequence (DNA): TGTGCCAGCAGCCGATTCCGAGCGGGAGCATACGAGCAGTACTTC. The complete variable domain, with remaining parts taken from reference TRBV7-9 and TRBJ2-7, reads DTGVSQNPRHKITKRGQNVTFRCDPISEHNRLYWYRQTLGQGPEFLTYFQNEAQLEKSRLLSDRFSAERPKGSFSTLEIQRTEQGDSAMYLCASSRFRAGAYEQYFGPGTRLTVT.

The chain couples TRBV6-1 to TRBJ1-5, with D maybe TRBD1 (5 bases). CDR3 size: 15 residues. Trimming took off 7 bases at V and 1 base at J, with 14 bases between the two ends. Germline V gene lookup returns CDR1 MNHNS and CDR2 SASEGT. The CDR3 spells CASTPGVGSNQPQHF. CDR3 DNA: TGTGCCAGCACCCCGGGGGTGGGGAGCAATCAGCCCCAGCATTTT.

V is TRBV6-5 and J is TRBJ2-5, with 8 bases aligning to TRBD2. Judging by the DNA end, TRBJ2-7 fits better; the J call may be wrong. CDR1 and CDR2 from the germline V gene are MNHEY and SVGAGI. The CDR3 is made up of 15 amino acids. The CDR3 region is CASSYSRLASGEQYF. The CDR3 DNA sequence: TGTGCCAGCAGTTACTCAAGACTAGCGTCAGGCGAGCAGTACTTC.

The chain is built from TRBV11-2 and TRBJ2-5, with D possibly matching TRBD1 (5 bases). Germline CDR1 is SGHAT and CDR2 is FQNNGV. The CDR3 has 13 amino acids. The V end lost 9 bases, the J end lost 4 bases, and 15 bases lay between the germline ends. The CDR3 nucleotides are TGTGCCAGACAATCCAGGGTGGGAGAGACCCAGTACTTC. Encoded protein: CARQSRVGETQYF.

The chain recombines TRBV10-3 with TRBJ1-5; 8 bases map to TRBD1. Trimming took 4 bases from V and 7 from J; bases not matched to a gene: 12. Per the germline V gene, CDR1 is ENHRY and CDR2 is SYGVKD. The CDR3 contains 16 residues. The CDR3 loop reads CAISGGFGQGQQPQHF. CDR3 nucleotides: TGTGCCATCAGTGGAGGGTTCGGACAGGGACAACAGCCCCAGCATTTT.

CDR3 protein: CASSTDSLGQETQYF. Here the CDR3 DNA reads TGTGCCAGCAGTACAGACAGCCTGGGGCAAGAGACCCAGTACTTC. The chain couples TRBV6-5 to TRBJ2-5; D perhaps matches TRBD1 (5 bases). The CDR3 runs to 15 residues. The V gene lost 5 bases and the J gene lost 2 bases, with 15 bases spanning the gap. Per germline, CDR1 MNHEY and CDR2 SVGAGI.

This chain connects TRBV4-1 to TRBJ2-7; 7 bases map to TRBD1. CDR1 is MGHRA, CDR2 YSYEKL, per germline. This CDR3 spans 18 amino acids. The V segment lost 0 bases and the J segment 6 bases; nucleotides outside the gene matches: 17. This chain's CDR3 is CASSQEGSGTGVFREQYF. Here the CDR3 DNA reads TGCGCCAGCAGCCAAGAGGGTTCGGGCACAGGGGTTTTTCGCGAGCAGTACTTC.

This clone was seen only once. The V and J genes are TRBV7-9 and TRBJ1-2; maybe TRBD1 (5 bases). The CDR3 spans 14 residues. Per germline, CDR1 SEHNR and CDR2 FQNEAQ (reference sequence). Trimming shortened V by 5 bases and J by 3 bases, and 13 bases separated the two germline ends. CDR3 sequence: CASSPTDPYYGYTF. As DNA, the CDR3 is TGTGCCAGCAGCCCGACAGATCCCTACTATGGCTACACCTTC. The whole variable domain, remainder taken from reference TRBV7-9 and TRBJ1-2, is DTGVSQNPRHKITKRGQNVTFRCDPISEHNRLYWYRQTLGQGPEFLTYFQNEAQLEKSRLLSDRFSAERPKGSFSTLEIQRTEQGDSAMYLCASSPTDPYYGYTFGSGTRLTVV.

This chain connects TRBV6-1 to TRBJ2-7, with 7 bases matching TRBD1. The CDR3 is made up of 13 amino acids. V was pared by 6 bases and J by 2 bases, with 4 bases of the junction left unmatched. Germline V CDR1 and CDR2: MNHNS, SASEGT. CDR3 in amino acids: CASRTQGTYEQYF. In DNA, the CDR3 is TGTGCCAGCAGGACACAGGGGACCTACGAGCAGTACTTC.

The genes are TRBV19 and TRBJ1-3, with D perhaps TRBD1 (5 bases). Germline CDR1 and CDR2: LNHDA and SQIVND (reference sequence). V shed 10 bases and J shed 4 bases, with 11 bases lying between them. CDR3 length: 12 amino acids. The CDR3 region has the DNA TGTGCCACCACGACAGACGGAAACACCATATATTTT. Its translation is CATTTDGNTIYF.

The chain couples TRBV6-5 to TRBJ1-5; no reliable D call. This CDR3 has 13 residues. Looked up from germline, CDR1 is MNHEY and CDR2 is SVGAGI. Trimming shortened V by 6 bases and J by 3 bases, and 9 bases separated the two germline ends. CDR3 loop: CASSQLPNQPQHF. CDR3 coding DNA: TGTGCCAGCAGCCAGTTACCCAATCAGCCCCAGCATTTT.

The chain is built from TRBV5-8 and TRBJ2-1, with 10 bases that match TRBD1. CDR3 length equals 18 residues. The germline V gene encodes CDR1 SGHTS and CDR2 YDEGEE. V trimming: 0 bases; J trimming: 2 bases; junction bases outside the gene matches: 8. The CDR3 nucleotides are TGTGCCAGCAGCTTGGGATATTTGACAGGGGGCACCTACAATGAGCAGTTCTTC. This codes for CASSLGYLTGGTYNEQFF.

The count of this clone is one. The gene calls are TRBV6-5 and TRBJ2-3; no definite D call. Trimming took 4 bases from V and 4 from J, leaving 12 bases between them. In germline, CDR1 is MNHEY, CDR2 SVGAGI. The CDR3 runs to 14 residues. The CDR3 sequence is CASSSMTRADTQYF. The CDR3 DNA reads as TGTGCCAGCAGTTCAATGACCCGGGCAGATACGCAGTATTTT.

The rearrangement uses TRBV10-3 and TRBJ1-5, with a weak D call TRBD1 (5 bases). Between the trimmed V and J ends, which lost 6 bases and 5 bases, there was a span of 11 bases. The germline gives CDR1 ENHRY, CDR2 SYGVKD. The CDR3 has 13 residues. The CDR3, as DNA: TGTGCCATCAGAATCCAACAGGATCAGCCCCAGCATTTT. The encoded protein is CAIRIQQDQPQHF.

The gene calls are TRBV7-2 and TRBJ2-7; no reliable D call. The V and J ends lost 5 bases and 0 bases respectively, with 14 bases between them. The CDR3 is made up of 15 amino acids. Germline lookup yields CDR1 SGHTA and CDR2 FQGNSA. In nucleotides, the CDR3 is TGTGCCAGCAGCCCCTCGACAAGAAGCTCCTACGAGCAGTACTTC. It specifies CASSPSTRSSYEQYF.